This entry lists 13 T cell receptor beta chains sequenced from one sample in a study of naive and memory T cell subsets. The library had UMIs added by 3' ligation of an oligonucleotide to TCR cDNA. Four PCR rounds used nested alpha and beta constant region primers plus the SP2 primer. TCRdb passed the 5' RACE reads through MiXCR, listing each CDR3 protein once. The sample holds about 62,000 distinct CDR3 sequences, approximately 8% seen once. Receptor source: a female donor in good health.

This clonotype was seen many times. V usage is TRBV29-1 and J usage is TRBJ2-6, with D unclear. Germline V CDR1 and CDR2: SQVTM, ANQGSEA. V was shortened by 4 bases and J by 0 bases, with 7 bases between the two germline ends. CDR3 size: 14 residues. CDR3 loop: CSVGWASGANVLTF. CDR3 bases: TGCAGCGTTGGATGGGCCTCTGGGGCCAACGTCCTGACTTTC.

The CDR3 sequence: CASSTRQGGFYEQYF. As DNA, the CDR3 is TGTGCCAGCAGCACCCGACAGGGTGGGTTCTACGAGCAGTACTTC. This chain joins TRBV11-2 and TRBJ2-7; 7 bases match TRBD1. With V trimmed by 5 bases and J by 3 bases, 10 bases remained unmatched. This CDR3 region has 15 residues. Germline V gene lookup returns CDR1 SGHAT and CDR2 FQNNGV.

This clonotype showed up many times. The chain combines TRBV20-1 with TRBJ1-5, with unresolved D. CDR1 DFQATT and CDR2 SNEGSKA come from the germline V gene (reference sequence). The ends were cut back, 1 base at V and 2 bases at J, with 12 bases in the middle. CDR3 size: 15 residues. CDR3: CSARVQLGGNQPQHF. The DNA of the CDR3 is TGCAGTGCTAGAGTACAACTAGGAGGCAATCAGCCCCAGCATTTT.

This clonotype has only a few counts. The V and J genes are TRBV4-1 and TRBJ2-1; 7 positions agree with TRBD1. Germline-derived CDR1 and CDR2 are MGHRA and YSYEKL. The CDR3 has 15 amino acids. Germline trimming cut 6 bases from V and 3 bases from J; bases unmatched to any gene: 8. The CDR3 DNA reads TGCGCCAGCAGAGGATGGACAGGCAACTACAATGAGCAGTTCTTC. Its protein product is CASRGWTGNYNEQFF.

This clonotype was detected ten times or more. The chain couples TRBV2 to TRBJ2-3; TRBD2 might be the D (5 bases). From germline, CDR1 is SNHLY and CDR2 FYNNEI. V lost 11 bases to trimming and J lost 1 base, with 19 bases between them. CDR3 size: 15 residues. The CDR3 DNA reads as TGTGCCTGCTCCCGGGAATCTTCTCGCACAGATACGCAGTATTTT. It is translated as CACSRESSRTDTQYF.

This clonotype was picked up many times. The CDR3 DNA reads as TGTGCCAGCAGTGATGGGGGTTCGACCTACAATGAGCAGTTCTTC. This gives the protein CASSDGGSTYNEQFF. The rearrangement joins TRBV2 to TRBJ2-1; perhaps D is TRBD1 or TRBD2 (5 bases each). V was cut by 3 bases and J by 2 bases, with 11 bases left in between. The germline gives CDR1 SNHLY, CDR2 FYNNEI. CDR3 size: 15 residues.

V and J are TRBV29-1 and TRBJ2-1, with 7 bases identical to TRBD2. CDR1 and CDR2 (germline): SQVTM, ANQGSEA. Trimming at V came to 6 bases and at J to 4 bases, leaving 9 bases not matched to a gene. This CDR3 spans 14 amino acids. The DNA for the CDR3 is TGCAGCGTCCAGACTAGCAAACCTTACAATGAGCAGTTCTTC. Translated: CSVQTSKPYNEQFF.

This clonotype was found many times. This sequence joins TRBV5-1 and TRBJ1-4; D gene unclear. Trimming cost V 0 bases and J 10 bases, with 13 bases left between them. CDR3 size: 14 residues. Germline V gene sequence: CDR1 SGHRS, CDR2 YFSETQ. In DNA form, the CDR3 reads TGCGCCAGCAGCTTGGACAGTCATGAGGGAAAACTGTTTTTT. This gives the protein CASSLDSHEGKLFF.

The chain joins TRBV3-1 to TRBJ2-1, with 9 bases that match TRBD1. Germline V CDR1 and CDR2: LGHDT, YNNKEL (reference sequence). The V segment lost 2 bases and the J segment 4 bases; nucleotides outside the gene matches: 9. The CDR3 is 17 amino acids. The CDR3: CASSQNTGTGTYNEQFF. The DNA for the CDR3 is TGTGCCAGCAGCCAAAACACCGGGACAGGGACATACAATGAGCAGTTCTTC.

This clonotype has a handful of counts. The chain joins TRBV6-1 to TRBJ1-2; 7 positions agree with TRBD1. The J segment lost 4 bases and the V segment lost 4 bases, leaving 15 bases of the junction unmatched. The CDR3 length is 17 residues. Germline loops: CDR1 MNHNS, CDR2 SASEGT. CDR3 DNA sequence: TGTGCCAGCAGTGTCACCCGTGGGCGACAGGGTGGCTATGGCTACACCTTC. It codes for CASSVTRGRQGGYGYTF.

This clonotype was picked up many times. V and J are TRBV6-5 and TRBJ1-1; D possibly corresponds to TRBD1 (6 bases). Germline assignment: CDR1 MNHEY and CDR2 SVGAGI. V lost 2 bases and J 0 bases, leaving 13 bases between the germline ends. This CDR3 comprises 16 residues. The CDR3 region has the DNA TGTGCCAGCAGTTACGGGCGGGGGGGCTTGAACACTGAAGCTTTCTTT. Its protein is CASSYGRGGLNTEAFF.

This clonotype was observed many times. The chain joins TRBV6-2 or TRBV6-3 to TRBJ1-1; D perhaps matches TRBD1 (5 bases). CDR1 MNHEY and CDR2 SVGEGT come from the germline V gene. The V end lost 7 bases, the J end lost 0 bases, and 15 bases lay between the germline ends. The CDR3 extends over 15 amino acids. The CDR3 DNA reads TGTGCCAGCAAGGGTTCACTGGGGGTGAACACTGAAGCTTTCTTT. This translates into CASKGSLGVNTEAFF.

This chain connects TRBV28 to TRBJ1-5; 10 bases line up with TRBD1. The V segment lost 5 bases and the J segment 4 bases; nucleotides outside the gene matches: 5. The germline V gene has CDR1 MDHEN and CDR2 SYDVKM. The CDR3 totals 15 residues. The DNA for the CDR3 is TGTGCCAGCAGTGGTCGGACAGGGGGGAATCAGCCCCAGCATTTT. Encoded protein: CASSGRTGGNQPQHF.